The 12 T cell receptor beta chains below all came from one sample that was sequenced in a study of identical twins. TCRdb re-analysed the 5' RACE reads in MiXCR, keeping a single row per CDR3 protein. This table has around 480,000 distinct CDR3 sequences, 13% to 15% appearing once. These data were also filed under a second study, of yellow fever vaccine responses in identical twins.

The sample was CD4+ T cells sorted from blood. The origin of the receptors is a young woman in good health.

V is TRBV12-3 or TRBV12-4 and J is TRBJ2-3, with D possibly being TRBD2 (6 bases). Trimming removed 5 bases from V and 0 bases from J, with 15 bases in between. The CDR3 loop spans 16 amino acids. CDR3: CASSRLSGLSTDTQYF. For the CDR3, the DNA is TGTGCCAGCAGTCGCCTTAGCGGATTGAGCACAGATACGCAGTATTTT.

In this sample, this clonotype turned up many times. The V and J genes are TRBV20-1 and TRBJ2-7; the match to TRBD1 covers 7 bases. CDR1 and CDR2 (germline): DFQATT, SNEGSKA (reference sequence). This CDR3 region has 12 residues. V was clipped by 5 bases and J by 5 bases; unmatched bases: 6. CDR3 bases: TGCAGTGCTGAACAGGGGATTGACGAGCAGTACTTC. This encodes CSAEQGIDEQYF.

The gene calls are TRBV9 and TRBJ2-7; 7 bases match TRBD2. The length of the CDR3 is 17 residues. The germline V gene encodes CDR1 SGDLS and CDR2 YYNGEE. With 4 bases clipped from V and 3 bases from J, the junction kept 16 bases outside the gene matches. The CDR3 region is CASSFRDYPPLGYEQYF. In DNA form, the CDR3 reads TGTGCCAGCAGCTTCCGGGACTACCCTCCTTTGGGCTACGAGCAGTACTTC.

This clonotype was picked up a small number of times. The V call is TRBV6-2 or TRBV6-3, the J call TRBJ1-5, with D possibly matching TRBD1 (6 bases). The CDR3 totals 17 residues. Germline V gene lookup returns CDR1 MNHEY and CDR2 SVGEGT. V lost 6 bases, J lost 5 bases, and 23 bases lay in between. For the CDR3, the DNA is TGTGCCAGCAGATCCGGTCTTTTCAGGGGAGGCGATCAGCCCCAGCATTTT. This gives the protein CASRSGLFRGGDQPQHF.

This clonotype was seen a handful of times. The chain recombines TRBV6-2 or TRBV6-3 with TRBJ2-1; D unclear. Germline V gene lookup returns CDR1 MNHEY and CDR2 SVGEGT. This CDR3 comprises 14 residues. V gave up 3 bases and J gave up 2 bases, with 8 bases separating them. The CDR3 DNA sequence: TGTGCCAGCAGTTATATCTACGCCTACAATGAGCAGTTCTTC. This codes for CASSYIYAYNEQFF.

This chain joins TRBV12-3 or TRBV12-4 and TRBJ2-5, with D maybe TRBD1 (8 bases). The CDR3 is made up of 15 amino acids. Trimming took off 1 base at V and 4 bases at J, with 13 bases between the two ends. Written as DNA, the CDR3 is TGTGCCAGCAGTTTAGTTACAGGGGGGGGAGAGACCCAGTACTTC. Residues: CASSLVTGGGETQYF.

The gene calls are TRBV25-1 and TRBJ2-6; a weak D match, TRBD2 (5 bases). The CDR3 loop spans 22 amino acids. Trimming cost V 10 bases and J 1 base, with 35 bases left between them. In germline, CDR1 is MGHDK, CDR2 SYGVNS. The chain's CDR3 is CATTVPLTRVSDLSSGANVLTF. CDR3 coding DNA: TGTGCCACCACGGTACCACTAACTAGGGTCAGCGATCTCTCATCTGGGGCCAACGTCCTGACTTTC.

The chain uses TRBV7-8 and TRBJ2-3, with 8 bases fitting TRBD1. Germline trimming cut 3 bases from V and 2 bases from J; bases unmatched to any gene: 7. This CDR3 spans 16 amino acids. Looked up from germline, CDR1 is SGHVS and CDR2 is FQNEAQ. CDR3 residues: CASSLYRTGITDTQYF. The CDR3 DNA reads TGTGCCAGCAGCTTGTACCGGACAGGGATCACAGATACGCAGTATTTT.

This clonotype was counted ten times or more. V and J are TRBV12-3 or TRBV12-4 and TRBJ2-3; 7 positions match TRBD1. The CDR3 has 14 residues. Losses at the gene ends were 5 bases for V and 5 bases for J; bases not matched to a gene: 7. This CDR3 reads CASSPGQVGDTQYF. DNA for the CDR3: TGTGCCAGCAGTCCCGGACAGGTGGGAGATACGCAGTATTTT.

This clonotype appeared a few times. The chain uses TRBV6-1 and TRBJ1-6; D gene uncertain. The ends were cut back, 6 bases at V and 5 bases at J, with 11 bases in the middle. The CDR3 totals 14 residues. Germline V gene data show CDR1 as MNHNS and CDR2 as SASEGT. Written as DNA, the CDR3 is TGTGCCAGCAGCCGGAGCGGGGATAATTCACCCCTCCACTTT. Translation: CASSRSGDNSPLHF.

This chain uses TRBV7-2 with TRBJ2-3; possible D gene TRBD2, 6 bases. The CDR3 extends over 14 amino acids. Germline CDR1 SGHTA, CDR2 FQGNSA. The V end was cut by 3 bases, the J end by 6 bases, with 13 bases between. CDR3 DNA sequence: TGTGCCAGCAGCTTCGTGTCGGCGGGGGATACGCAGTATTTT. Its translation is CASSFVSAGDTQYF.

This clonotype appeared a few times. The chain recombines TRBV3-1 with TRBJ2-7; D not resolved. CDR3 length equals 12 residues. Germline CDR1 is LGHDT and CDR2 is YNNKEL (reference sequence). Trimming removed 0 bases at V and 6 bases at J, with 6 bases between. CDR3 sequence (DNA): TGTGCCAGCAGCCAAGACAAGTCCGAGCAGTACTTC. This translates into CASSQDKSEQYF.